Shown below are 18 T cell receptor beta chains from a single sample sequenced in a study of CD8 T cells in Susac syndrome. Random hexamers were used to reverse transcribe roughly 0.45 to 1 ug of RNA. MiXCR was run by TCRdb on the immunoSEQ multiplex PCR reads, yielding one entry per CDR3 protein. The table lists some 180,000 distinct CDR3 sequences, 85% to 95% of them singletons. Sequences were obtained from CD4+ T cells from PBMCs. The receptors stem from a human donor with Susac syndrome.

The chain has TRBV3-1 and TRBJ2-2; D is unclear. CDR1 and CDR2 (germline): LGHDT, YNNKEL (reference sequence). This CDR3 region has 12 residues. V gave up 1 base and J gave up 8 bases, with 5 bases separating them. CDR3 bases: TGTGCCAGCAGCCAAGTGCTAGGGGAGCTGTTTTTT. Translated, it gives CASSQVLGELFF.

The chain carries TRBV12-3 or TRBV12-4 and TRBJ2-1, with no clear D. This CDR3 has 14 residues. V was pared by 3 bases and J by 10 bases, with 16 bases between. CDR3: CASSFVADRTEQFF. In DNA form, the CDR3 reads TGTGCCAGCAGTTTTGTCGCTGATCGGACCGAGCAGTTCTTC.

The chain uses TRBV28 and TRBJ2-3; 11 bases align to TRBD2. The V gene end was trimmed by 2 bases and the J gene end by 6 bases; junction bases not matched to a gene: 7. The CDR3 is 16 residues long. Germline assignment: CDR1 MDHEN and CDR2 SYDVKM. CDR3 in amino acids: CASSLLAGGPPDTQYF. The CDR3, as DNA: TGTGCCAGCAGTTTACTAGCGGGAGGCCCCCCGGATACGCAGTATTTT.

This clonotype was seen only once. CDR3 coding DNA: TGCAGCGTTGGAGGCAGGGATCGTCAGCCCCAGCATTTT. Translation: CSVGGRDRQPQHF. The rearrangement links TRBV29-1 to TRBJ1-5; possibly TRBD1 for D (5 bases). Trimming shortened V by 4 bases and J by 6 bases, and 13 bases separated the two germline ends. The CDR3 is 13 amino acids. Germline lookup yields CDR1 SQVTM and CDR2 ANQGSEA.

J is TRBJ2-7 and V is TRBV19; 9 nucleotides line up with TRBD1. CDR3 size: 13 residues. The V segment lost 10 bases and the J segment 5 bases; nucleotides outside the gene matches: 9. From germline, CDR1 is LNHDA and CDR2 SQIVND (reference sequence). As DNA, the CDR3 is TGTGCCACCACAGGGGGCGCCGTGGACGAGCAGTACTTC. This translates into CATTGGAVDEQYF.

The chain recombines TRBV30 with TRBJ1-3; perhaps TRBD1 as D (5 bases). Trimming removed 5 bases from V and 4 bases from J, with 9 bases in between. Germline CDR1 reads GTSNPN; CDR2 reads SVGIG (reference sequence). The CDR3 is made up of 12 amino acids. The CDR3 DNA reads as TGTGCCTGGCAGGGTGGAGGAAACACCATATATTTT. Its protein product is CAWQGGGNTIYF.

This sequence joins TRBV30 and TRBJ2-3; D call uncertain. Trimming shortened V by 6 bases and J by 2 bases, and 12 bases separated the two germline ends. There are 13 residues in the CDR3. The V gene's germline CDR1 is GTSNPN and CDR2 SVGIG (reference sequence). CDR3: CACTKGPTDTQYF. CDR3 DNA sequence: TGTGCCTGTACCAAAGGACCCACAGATACGCAGTATTTT.

This clonotype showed up just once. V and J are TRBV2 and TRBJ2-1; D is possibly TRBD2 (6 bases). In germline, CDR1 is SNHLY, CDR2 FYNNEI. Trimming removed 8 bases at V and 13 bases at J, with 24 bases between. This CDR3 is built from 14 residues. CDR3 loop: CASSKLAEPKRQFF. CDR3 DNA: TGTGCCAGCTCTAAGTTAGCGGAACCTAAGAGACAGTTCTTC.

The gene calls are TRBV12-3 or TRBV12-4 and TRBJ1-2; the D gene is possibly TRBD1 (5 bases). Trimming shortened V by 6 bases and J by 4 bases, and 18 bases separated the two germline ends. CDR3 length: 15 residues. The CDR3 is CASRSWGGNAYGYTF. The CDR3 bases are TGTGCCAGCAGGTCTTGGGGGGGGAATGCCTATGGCTACACCTTC.

This chain joins TRBV21-1 and TRBJ2-1; the table names TRBD1, a call not compared with the DNA. TRBV21-1 counts as a pseudogene. The CDR3 is 15 amino acids. The CDR3 bases are TGTGCCAGCAGCAAAGTGGGCGCCCGAGCCAATGAGCAGTTCTTC. This translates into CASSKVGARANEQFF.

This chain links TRBV30 with TRBJ1-4, with D perhaps TRBD1 (6 bases). Germline V gene data show CDR1 as GTSNPN and CDR2 as SVGIG (reference sequence). This CDR3 contains 13 residues. Trimming shortened V by 5 bases and J by 6 bases, and 13 bases separated the two germline ends. The CDR3 protein is CAWDLKGDEKLFF. Written as DNA, the CDR3 is TGTGCCTGGGACCTAAAGGGGGATGAAAAACTGTTTTTT.

This clonotype was seen only once. The genes are TRBV5-1 and TRBJ2-6; 8 bases align to TRBD1. CDR1 is SGHRS and CDR2 is YFSETQ in the germline V gene. This CDR3 contains 18 residues. V shed 2 bases, J shed 4 bases, and the junction held 11 bases outside the gene matches. The CDR3 reads CASSLHPGQAPGANVLTF. The DNA of the CDR3 is TGCGCCAGCAGCTTACACCCGGGACAGGCTCCCGGGGCCAACGTCCTGACTTTC.

The gene calls are TRBV20-1 and TRBJ2-1, with D maybe TRBD2 (5 bases). Germline loops: CDR1 DFQATT, CDR2 SNEGSKA (reference sequence). The length of the CDR3 is 15 residues. The V end was cut by 0 bases, the J end by 0 bases, with 9 bases between. Here the CDR3 reads CSARDFSVSYNEQFF. In DNA, the CDR3 is TGCAGTGCTAGAGATTTTAGCGTCTCCTACAATGAGCAGTTCTTC.

The V call is TRBV5-1, the J call TRBJ2-7; 8 bases agree with TRBD1. Trimming took 2 bases from V and 0 from J; bases not matched to a gene: 4. Germline V CDR1 and CDR2: SGHRS, YFSETQ. The CDR3 is made up of 15 amino acids. CDR3 sequence reads: CASSFADRVSYEQYF. In DNA form, the CDR3 reads TGCGCCAGCAGCTTCGCGGACAGGGTCTCCTACGAGCAGTACTTC.

The chain links TRBV2 to TRBJ2-2; the match to TRBD2 covers 10 bases. This CDR3 has 15 amino acids. CDR1 and CDR2 from the germline V gene are SNHLY and FYNNEI. V was pared by 6 bases and J by 6 bases, with 7 bases of the junction left unmatched. In DNA, the CDR3 is TGTGCCAGCAGAAGACTAGCGGGTCCCCCCGGGGAGCTGTTTTTT. Protein product: CASRRLAGPPGELFF.

The chain recombines TRBV7-9 with TRBJ2-7; D might be TRBD2 (6 bases). Germline V lookup: CDR1 SEHNR, CDR2 FQNEAQ (reference sequence). The CDR3 contains 14 residues. V was trimmed by 6 bases and J by 7 bases, leaving 19 bases between them. The CDR3, as DNA: TGTGCCAGCAGAAAGGGACTCGAAGAGAAGGAGCAGTACTTC. Translating gives CASRKGLEEKEQYF.

J is TRBJ1-1 and V is TRBV29-1, with TRBD1 identical over 7 bases. The CDR3 covers 13 residues. V lost 4 bases, J lost 1 base, and 3 bases stayed unmatched. CDR1 is SQVTM and CDR2 is ANQGSEA in the germline V gene. The CDR3 loop reads CSVASGGNTEAFF. For the CDR3, the DNA is TGCAGCGTTGCGTCAGGGGGGAACACTGAAGCTTTCTTT. The variable domain in full, completed from reference TRBV29-1 and TRBJ1-1, reads SAVISQKPSRDICQRGTSLTIQCQVDSQVTMMFWYRQQPGQSLTLIATANQGSEATYESGFVIDKFPISRPNLTFSTLTVSNMSPEDSSIYLCSVASGGNTEAFFGQGTRLTVV.

This rearrangement joins TRBV4-2 to TRBJ2-5; weak D call: TRBD1 (5 bases). Trimming removed 0 bases from V and 2 bases from J, with 16 bases in between. The CDR3 is made up of 17 amino acids. The V gene's germline CDR1 is LGHNA and CDR2 YNFKEQ. CDR3 region: CASSQDGFRAGQETQYF. CDR3 coding DNA: TGTGCCAGCAGCCAAGATGGTTTCAGGGCAGGGCAAGAGACCCAGTACTTC.